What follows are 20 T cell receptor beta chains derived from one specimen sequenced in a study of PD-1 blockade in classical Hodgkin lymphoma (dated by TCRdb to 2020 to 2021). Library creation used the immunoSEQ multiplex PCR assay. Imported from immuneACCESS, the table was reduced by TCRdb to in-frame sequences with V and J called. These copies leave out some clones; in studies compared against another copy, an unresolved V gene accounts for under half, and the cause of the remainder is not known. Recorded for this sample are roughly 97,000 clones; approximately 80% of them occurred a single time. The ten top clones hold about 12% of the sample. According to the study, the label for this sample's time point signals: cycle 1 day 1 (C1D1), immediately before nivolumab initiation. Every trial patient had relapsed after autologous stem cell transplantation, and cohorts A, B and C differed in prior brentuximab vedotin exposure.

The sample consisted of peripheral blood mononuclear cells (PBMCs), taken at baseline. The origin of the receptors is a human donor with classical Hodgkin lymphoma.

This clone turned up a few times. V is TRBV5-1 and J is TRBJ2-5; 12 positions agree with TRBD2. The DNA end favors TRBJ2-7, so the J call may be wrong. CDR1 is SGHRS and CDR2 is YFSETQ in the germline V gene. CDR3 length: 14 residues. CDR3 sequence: CASSTSGSLNEQYF. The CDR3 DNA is TGCGCCAGCTCGACTAGCGGGAGTCTCAACGAGCAGTACTTC.

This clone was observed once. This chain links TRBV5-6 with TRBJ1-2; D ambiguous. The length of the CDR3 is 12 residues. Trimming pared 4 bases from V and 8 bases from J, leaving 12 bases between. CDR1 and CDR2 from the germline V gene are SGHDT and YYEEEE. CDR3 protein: CASSPRFGGYTF. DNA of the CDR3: TGTGCCAGCAGCCCGCGGTTCGGAGGCTACACCTTC.

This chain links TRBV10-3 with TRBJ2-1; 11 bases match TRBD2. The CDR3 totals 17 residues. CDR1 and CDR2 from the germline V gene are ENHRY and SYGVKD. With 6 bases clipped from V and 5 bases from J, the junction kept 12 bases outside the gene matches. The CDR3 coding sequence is TGTGCCATCAGGGGAAGGGCCGGGACTAGCGGAGACAATGAGCAGTTCTTC. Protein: CAIRGRAGTSGDNEQFF.

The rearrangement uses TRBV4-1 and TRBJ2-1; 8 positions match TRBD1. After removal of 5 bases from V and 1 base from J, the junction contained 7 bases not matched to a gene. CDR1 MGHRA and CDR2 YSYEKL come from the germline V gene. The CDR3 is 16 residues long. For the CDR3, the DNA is TGCGCCAGCAGCGAATGGACAGGGCTTTCCTACAATGAGCAGTTCTTC. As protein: CASSEWTGLSYNEQFF.

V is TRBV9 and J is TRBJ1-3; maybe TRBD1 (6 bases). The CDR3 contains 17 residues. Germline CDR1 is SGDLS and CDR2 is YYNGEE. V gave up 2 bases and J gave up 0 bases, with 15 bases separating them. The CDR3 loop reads CASSVGVVTGSGNTIYF. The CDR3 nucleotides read TGTGCCAGCAGCGTCGGCGTAGTGACAGGCTCTGGAAACACCATATATTTT.

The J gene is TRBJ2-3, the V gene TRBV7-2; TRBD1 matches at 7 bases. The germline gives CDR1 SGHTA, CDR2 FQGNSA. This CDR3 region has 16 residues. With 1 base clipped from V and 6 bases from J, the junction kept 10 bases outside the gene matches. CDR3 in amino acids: CASSLVATGMRDTQYF. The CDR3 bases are TGTGCCAGCAGCTTAGTAGCGACAGGGATGAGGGATACGCAGTATTTT.

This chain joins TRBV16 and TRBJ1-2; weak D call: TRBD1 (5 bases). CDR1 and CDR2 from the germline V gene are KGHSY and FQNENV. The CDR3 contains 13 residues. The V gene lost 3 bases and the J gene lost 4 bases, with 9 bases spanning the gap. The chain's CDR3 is CASSHPGTYGYTF. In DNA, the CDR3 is TGTGCCAGCAGCCATCCAGGGACCTATGGCTACACCTTC.

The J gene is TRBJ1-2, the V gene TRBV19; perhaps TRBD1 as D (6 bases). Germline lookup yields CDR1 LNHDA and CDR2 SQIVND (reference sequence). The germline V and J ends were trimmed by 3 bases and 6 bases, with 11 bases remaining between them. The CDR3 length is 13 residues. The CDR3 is CASSIRGQNGYTF. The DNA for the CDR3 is TGTGCCAGTAGTATCCGGGGGCAGAATGGCTACACCTTC.

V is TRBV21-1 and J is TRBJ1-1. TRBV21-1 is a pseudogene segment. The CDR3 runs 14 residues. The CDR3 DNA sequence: TGTGCCAGCAGCAAAGGCGGCGGGAACACTGAAGCTTTCTTT. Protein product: CASSKGGGNTEAFF.

This chain's CDR3 is CASSLDYPGEQFF. The CDR3 DNA reads TGCGCCAGCAGCTTGGACTACCCGGGGGAGCAGTTCTTC. V usage is TRBV5-1 and J usage is TRBJ2-1; D perhaps matches TRBD2 (5 bases). Trimming cost V 0 bases and J 10 bases, with 11 bases left between them. Per germline, CDR1 SGHRS and CDR2 YFSETQ. CDR3 size: 13 residues. Full variable domain (remainder filled in from reference TRBV5-1 and TRBJ2-1): KAGVTQTPRYLIKTRGQQVTLSCSPISGHRSVSWYQQTPGQGLQFLFEYFSETQRNKGNFPGRFSGRQFSNSRSEMNVSTLELGDSALYLCASSLDYPGEQFFGPGTRLTVL.

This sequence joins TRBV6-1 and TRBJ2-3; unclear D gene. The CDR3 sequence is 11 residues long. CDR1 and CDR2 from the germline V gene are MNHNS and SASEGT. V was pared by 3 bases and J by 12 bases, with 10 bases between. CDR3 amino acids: CASSDVGPQYF. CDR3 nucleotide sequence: TGTGCCAGCAGTGATGTAGGTCCCCAGTATTTT.

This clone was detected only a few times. The CDR3 loop is CASSLAVGNTIYF. CDR3 DNA: TGTGCCAGCAGCTTGGCCGTGGGAAACACCATATATTTT. V usage is TRBV5-6 and J usage is TRBJ1-3; D uncertain. The CDR3 is 13 amino acids. CDR1 and CDR2 (germline): SGHDT, YYEEEE. The V end was cut by 0 bases, the J end by 4 bases, with 5 bases between. Looking up the rest from reference TRBV5-6 and TRBJ1-3 gives the full variable domain: DAGVTQSPTHLIKTRGQQVTLRCSPKSGHDTVSWYQQALGQGPQFIFQYYEEEERQRGNFPDRFSGHQFPNYSSELNVNALLLGDSALYLCASSLAVGNTIYFGEGSWLTVV.

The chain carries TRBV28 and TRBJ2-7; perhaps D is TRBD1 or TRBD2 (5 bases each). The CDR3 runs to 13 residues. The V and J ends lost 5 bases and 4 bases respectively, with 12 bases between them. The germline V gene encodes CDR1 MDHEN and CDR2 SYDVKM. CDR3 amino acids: CASSLRGVYEQYF. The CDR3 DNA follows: TGTGCCAGCAGTCTTCGAGGGGTTTACGAGCAGTACTTC.

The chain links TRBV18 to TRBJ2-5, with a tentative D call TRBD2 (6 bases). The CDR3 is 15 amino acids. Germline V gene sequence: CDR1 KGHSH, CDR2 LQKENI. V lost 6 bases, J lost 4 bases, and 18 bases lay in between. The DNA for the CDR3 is TGTGCCAGCTCCCCCGGGACTCCCCCAGGAGAGACCCAGTACTTC. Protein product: CASSPGTPPGETQYF.

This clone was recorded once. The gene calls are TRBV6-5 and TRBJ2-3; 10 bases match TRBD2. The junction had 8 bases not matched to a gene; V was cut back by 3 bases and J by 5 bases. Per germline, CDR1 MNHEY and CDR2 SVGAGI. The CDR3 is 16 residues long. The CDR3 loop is CASSYSGTSALDTQYF. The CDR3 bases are TGTGCCAGCAGTTATTCCGGGACTAGCGCACTAGATACGCAGTATTTT.

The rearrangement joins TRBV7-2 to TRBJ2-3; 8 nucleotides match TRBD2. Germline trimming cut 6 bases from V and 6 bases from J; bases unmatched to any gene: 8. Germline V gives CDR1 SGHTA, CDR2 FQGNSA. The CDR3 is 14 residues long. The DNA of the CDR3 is TGTGCCAGCAGTCCGAGCGGGAGCCAGGATACGCAGTATTTT. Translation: CASSPSGSQDTQYF. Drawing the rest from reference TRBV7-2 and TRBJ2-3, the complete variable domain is GAGVSQSPSNKVTEKGKDVELRCDPISGHTALYWYRQSLGQGLEFLIYFQGNSAPDKSGLPSDRFSAERTGGSVSTLTIQRTQQEDSAVYLCASSPSGSQDTQYFGPGTRLTVL.

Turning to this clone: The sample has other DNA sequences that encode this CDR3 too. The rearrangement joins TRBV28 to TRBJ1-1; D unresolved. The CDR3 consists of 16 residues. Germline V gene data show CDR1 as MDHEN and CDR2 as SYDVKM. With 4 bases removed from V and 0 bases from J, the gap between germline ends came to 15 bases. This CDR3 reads CASSSPGRKMNTEAFF. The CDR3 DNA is TGTGCCAGCAGTTCCCCAGGACGCAAAATGAACACTGAAGCTTTCTTT.

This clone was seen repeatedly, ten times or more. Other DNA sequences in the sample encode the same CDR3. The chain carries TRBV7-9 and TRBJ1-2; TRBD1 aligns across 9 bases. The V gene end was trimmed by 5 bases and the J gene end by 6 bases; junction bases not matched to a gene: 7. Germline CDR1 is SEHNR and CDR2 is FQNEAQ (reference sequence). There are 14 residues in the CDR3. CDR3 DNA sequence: TGTGCCAGCAGCCCAACAGGGGGCCGGGATGGCTACACCTTC. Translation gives CASSPTGGRDGYTF.

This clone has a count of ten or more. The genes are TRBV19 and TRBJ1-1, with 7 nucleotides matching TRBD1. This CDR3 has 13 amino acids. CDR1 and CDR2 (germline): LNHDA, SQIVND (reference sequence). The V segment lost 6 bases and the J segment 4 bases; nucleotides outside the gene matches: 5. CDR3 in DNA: TGTGCCAGTAGACCTCAGGGGGGCACTGAAGCTTTCTTT. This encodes CASRPQGGTEAFF.

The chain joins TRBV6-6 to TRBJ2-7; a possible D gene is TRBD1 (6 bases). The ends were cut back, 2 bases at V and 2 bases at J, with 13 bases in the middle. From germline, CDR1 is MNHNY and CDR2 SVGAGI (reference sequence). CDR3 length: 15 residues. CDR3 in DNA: TGTGCCAGCAGTTACGGGGGCCAGGCAACCTACGAGCAGTACTTC. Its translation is CASSYGGQATYEQYF.